Each of the 2 T cell receptor beta chains below was sequenced from the same sample in a study of spatial heterogeneity in lung cancer. Time point of the sample: sample taken at primary tumor resection. The study sequenced unsorted whole RNA from tumor, nontumor lung or frozen PBMC. Each CDR3 protein gets one entry after TCRdb re-called the 5' RACE reads with MiXCR. The table includes around 9,700 distinct CDR3 sequences, around 6.9% detected once. Here the sequenced sample was PBMCs, taken at surgery. Every receptor here comes from a male donor with early-stage non-small cell lung cancer.

This clonotype was seen repeatedly, ten times or more. A library made for alpha chains picked up this beta chain off target, so its size means little. The rearrangement uses TRBV7-3 and TRBJ1-1; 7 bases are a match to TRBD1. CDR3 length: 14 residues. CDR1 and CDR2 from the germline V gene are SGHTA and FQGTGA. J was trimmed by 6 bases and V by 3 bases; bases with no gene match: 7. CDR3 in amino acids: CASSFSSRGAEAFF. The CDR3 DNA is TGTGCCAGCAGCTTCTCCTCCAGGGGGGCTGAAGCTTTCTTT.

This clonotype was seen only a few times. Because this beta chain is a stray read in a library intended to capture alpha chains, its abundance should not be given much weight. The rearrangement joins TRBV5-6 to TRBJ2-3, with 7 bases identical to TRBD1. V was pared by 3 bases and J by 2 bases, with 9 bases of the junction left unmatched. Germline CDR1 reads SGHDT; CDR2 reads YYEEEE. The CDR3 is made up of 16 amino acids. The DNA for the CDR3 is TGTGCCAGCAGCTCCGTCGGGACAGCGAACACAGATACGCAGTATTTT. As protein: CASSSVGTANTDTQYF.